This entry is about one T cell receptor (beta chain). Its antigen is unknown. V was clipped by 8 bases and J by 2 bases, with 18 bases between them. The CDR3 extends over 15 amino acids. Looked up from germline, CDR1 is LNHDA and CDR2 is SQIVND (reference sequence). The data stem from a study of beta chain features in type 1 diabetes. Study results and caveats: Cells with high TCR expression could be over-represented by cDNA sequencing.

The entirety of the isolated RNA underwent reverse transcription, so expressed TCRB transcripts were sequenced. Method: immunoSEQ multiplex PCR; TCRdb's copy keeps in-frame clones and lacks some. The table includes some 410,000 clones, roughly 11% detected once. The sequence was obtained from a young woman in good health. Sequencing was done on a sample of naive CD4+ T cells from blood. The rearrangement links TRBV19 to TRBJ1-2, with D unclear. CDR3 loop: CASRHWVTANYGYTF. For the CDR3, the DNA is TGTGCCAGTCGACACTGGGTTACCGCGAACTATGGCTACACCTTC.